Sequencing of this TCR beta chain was carried out in a study of a mutant IDH1 vaccine in newly diagnosed glioma. About the research overall: Vaccines were begun 4-6 weeks after radiotherapy alone, or with temozolomide cycles. Among treated patients, about 60% were male and around 38% female, and mean age was about 40 years.

Sample time point: week 11, during vaccination. Doses of 300 ug of mutant IDH1 20-mer peptide were given with topical imiquimod. The CDR3 spans 14 residues. Germline V gene lookup returns CDR1 SGHVS and CDR2 FQNEAQ. Trimming stripped 6 bases from V and 0 bases from J, with 9 bases between. On this clone: Its antigen is unidentified.

Repertoires were generated with immunoSEQ multiplex PCR, while TCRdb's copy carries only in-frame clones and drops some. Counted here are 55,000 or so clones, 90% to 95% occurring once; the ten biggest clones make up over 2%. Points from the study as a whole: Pseudoprogression seemingly bore no relation to changes in top peripheral T cell clonotypes. Immune responses induced by vaccination arose in approximately 93% of the patients.

The sequence was obtained from a man aged 45-65 years with glioma. The material was PBMCs, obtained from a glioma patient whose treatment included an IDH1 peptide vaccine. This chain connects TRBV7-8 to TRBJ1-5, with D uncertain. This CDR3 is CASSLTHSNQPQHF. The CDR3 nucleotides are TGTGCCAGCAGTTTAACACATAGCAATCAGCCCCAGCATTTT.